The 9 T cell receptor beta chains below were found in one sample sequenced in a study of cytomegalovirus exposure and HLA in healthy donors (dated 2017 in TCRdb). The library was obtained by the immunoSEQ multiplex PCR assay. For the multiplex PCR, a mixture combining 60 forward primers for TCR Vbeta segments and 13 reverse primers for TCR Jbeta segments was used. Here the immuneACCESS table is served through TCRdb, limited to in-frame sequences with V and J called. Missing clones are a known gap in these copies; in checked studies unresolved V genes cover under half, and the rest lacks a known reason. This sample has under 200,000 clones in its table, and approximately 80% of those were observed once. Around 4.4% of the sample is held by the ten biggest clonotypes. The specimen sequenced was PBMCs. The receptors here all came from a woman in her forties or fifties in good health and CMV-seropositive.

V and J are TRBV5-5 and TRBJ1-5; TRBD1 matches 7 bases. This CDR3 is 15 amino acids long. Germline loops: CDR1 SGHKS, CDR2 YYEKEE (reference sequence). Germline trimming cut 4 bases from V and 1 base from J; bases unmatched to any gene: 5. For the CDR3, the DNA is TGTGCCAGCAGCCTCGGGGACAGCAGCAATCAGCCCCAGCATTTT. Translated, it gives CASSLGDSSNQPQHF.

On this clone: Other DNA sequences in the same sample also yield this CDR3. The V call is TRBV5-1, the J call TRBJ2-2; 7 nucleotides agree with TRBD1. CDR1 and CDR2 (germline): SGHRS, YFSETQ. With V trimmed by 3 bases and J by 0 bases, 2 bases remained unmatched. The CDR3 consists of 15 residues. CDR3 nucleotides: TGCGCCAGCAGCTCTGACAGGGCGAACACCGGGGAGCTGTTTTTT. Translation: CASSSDRANTGELFF.

V usage is TRBV5-1 and J usage is TRBJ2-1; maybe TRBD1 (6 bases). The CDR3 runs to 14 residues. Trimming cost V 4 bases and J 7 bases, with 15 bases left between them. The V gene's germline CDR1 is SGHRS and CDR2 YFSETQ. The CDR3 spells CASSLQGVLNEQFF. In nucleotides, the CDR3 is TGCGCCAGCAGCCTACAGGGTGTCCTAAATGAGCAGTTCTTC. Together with reference TRBV5-1 and TRBJ2-1, the CDR3 gives the full variable domain: KAGVTQTPRYLIKTRGQQVTLSCSPISGHRSVSWYQQTPGQGLQFLFEYFSETQRNKGNFPGRFSGRQFSNSRSEMNVSTLELGDSALYLCASSLQGVLNEQFFGPGTRLTVL.

V gene TRBV4-1 combines with J gene TRBJ2-7, with D perhaps TRBD2 (5 bases). The CDR3 is 16 amino acids. From germline, CDR1 is MGHRA and CDR2 YSYEKL. The V gene lost 1 base and the J gene lost 6 bases, with 19 bases spanning the gap. The CDR3 reads CASSQGLTLARGEQYF. CDR3 DNA sequence: TGCGCCAGCAGCCAAGGCCTAACCCTTGCTCGGGGCGAGCAGTACTTC.

The chain combines TRBV2 with TRBJ2-5, with D possibly TRBD2 on 5 matching bases. Trimming took off 1 base at V and 2 bases at J, with 14 bases between the two ends. Germline V gene lookup returns CDR1 SNHLY and CDR2 FYNNEI. The CDR3 loop spans 16 amino acids. The CDR3: CASSEVDYRGQETQYF. The CDR3 DNA reads as TGTGCCAGCAGTGAAGTTGACTACCGGGGACAAGAGACCCAGTACTTC.

The chain couples TRBV7-2 to TRBJ2-5, with TRBD2 matching over 11 bases. Trimming removed 4 bases from V and 2 bases from J; junction bases left unmatched: 3. Germline values: CDR1 SGHTA, CDR2 FQGNSA. The CDR3 length is 15 residues. This chain's CDR3 is CASSSTSGNQETQYF. DNA for the CDR3: TGTGCCAGCAGCTCGACTAGCGGGAATCAAGAGACCCAGTACTTC.

The chain joins TRBV2 to TRBJ2-2; 7 bases are a match to TRBD2. The CDR3 covers 15 residues. V shed 4 bases and J 4 bases; nucleotides not matched to a gene: 6. CDR1 SNHLY and CDR2 FYNNEI come from the germline V gene. The CDR3 loop is CASSAGGSGTGELFF. The CDR3 bases are TGTGCCAGCAGTGCGGGGGGTTCGGGCACCGGGGAGCTGTTTTTT. Drawing the rest from reference TRBV2 and TRBJ2-2, the complete variable domain is EPEVTQTPSHQVTQMGQEVILRCVPISNHLYFYWYRQILGQKVEFLVSFYNNEISEKSEIFDDQFSVERPDGSNFTLKIRSTKLEDSAMYFCASSAGGSGTGELFFGEGSRLTVL.

The chain couples TRBV19 to TRBJ2-7; no firm D call. CDR1 is LNHDA, CDR2 SQIVND, per germline (reference sequence). The CDR3 is 13 residues long. V lost 5 bases, J lost 3 bases, and 11 bases lay in between. The CDR3: CASSLRENYEQYF. The CDR3, as DNA: TGTGCCAGTAGTCTCCGAGAGAACTACGAGCAGTACTTC.

This clone was detected a few times. The chain links TRBV9 to TRBJ2-7; D is ambiguous. V lost 0 bases, J lost 2 bases, and 9 bases lay in between. Looked up from germline, CDR1 is SGDLS and CDR2 is YYNGEE. The CDR3 totals 14 residues. In nucleotides, the CDR3 is TGTGCCAGCAGCGTAGGGCAGACACCCTACGAGCAGTACTTC. Its protein is CASSVGQTPYEQYF.